This T cell receptor (beta chain) was documented in a study of blood T cell repertoires in COVID-19. At the level of the study: Sample material is recorded as cDNA or gDNA derived from T cells, B-cell-depleted T cells, or PBMCs.

Authors' data handling: Cell counts per sample came from amplifying reference gene primers. Sequenced by immunoSEQ multiplex PCR; TCRdb stores in-frame clones only, minus some. V, J and clone size were drawn from that table, and D and trimming were deduced from the DNA. This sample has approximately 99,000 clones, with about 80% found just once. This receptor was obtained from a woman aged 70-85 years with acute or convalescent COVID-19. What was sequenced was peripheral blood.

CDR3 nucleotides: TGTGCCACCGGACAGGGCTTGAACACTGAAGCTTTCTTT. It codes for CATGQGLNTEAFF. V and J are TRBV10-3 and TRBJ1-1; 8 bases agree with TRBD1. This CDR3 is 13 amino acids long. Germline trimming cut 10 bases from V and 0 bases from J; bases unmatched to any gene: 4. Germline CDR1 ENHRY, CDR2 SYGVKD.